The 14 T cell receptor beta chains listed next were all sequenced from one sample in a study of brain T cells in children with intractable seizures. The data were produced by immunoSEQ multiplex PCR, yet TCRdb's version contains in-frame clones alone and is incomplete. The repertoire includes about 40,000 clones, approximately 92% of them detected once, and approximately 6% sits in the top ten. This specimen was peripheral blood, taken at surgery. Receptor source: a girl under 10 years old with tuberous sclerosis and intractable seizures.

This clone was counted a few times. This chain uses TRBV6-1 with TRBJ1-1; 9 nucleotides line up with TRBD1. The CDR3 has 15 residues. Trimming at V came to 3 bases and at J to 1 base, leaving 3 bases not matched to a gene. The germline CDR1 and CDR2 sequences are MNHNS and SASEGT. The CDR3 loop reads CASSDLGQGNTEAFF. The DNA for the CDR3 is TGTGCCAGCAGTGACCTGGGACAGGGGAACACTGAAGCTTTCTTT.

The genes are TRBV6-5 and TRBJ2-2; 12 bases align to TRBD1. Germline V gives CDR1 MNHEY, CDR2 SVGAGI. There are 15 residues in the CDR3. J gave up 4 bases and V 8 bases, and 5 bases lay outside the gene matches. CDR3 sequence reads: CASWDRGLSTGELFF. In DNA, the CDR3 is TGTGCCAGCTGGGACAGGGGGCTCAGCACCGGGGAGCTGTTTTTT.

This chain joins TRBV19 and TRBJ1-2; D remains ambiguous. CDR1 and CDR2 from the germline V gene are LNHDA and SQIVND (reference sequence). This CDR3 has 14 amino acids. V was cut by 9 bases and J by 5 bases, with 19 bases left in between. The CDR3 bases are TGTGCCAGCCTCGACATCTCCACGGGATATGGCTACACCTTC. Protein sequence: CASLDISTGYGYTF.

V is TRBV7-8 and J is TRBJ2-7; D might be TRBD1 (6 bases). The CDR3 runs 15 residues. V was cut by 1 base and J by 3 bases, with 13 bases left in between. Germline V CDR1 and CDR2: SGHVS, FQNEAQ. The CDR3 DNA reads TGTGCCAGCAGCTTAGTTACAGGGCCCCTCTACGAGCAGTACGTC. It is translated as CASSLVTGPLYEQYV.

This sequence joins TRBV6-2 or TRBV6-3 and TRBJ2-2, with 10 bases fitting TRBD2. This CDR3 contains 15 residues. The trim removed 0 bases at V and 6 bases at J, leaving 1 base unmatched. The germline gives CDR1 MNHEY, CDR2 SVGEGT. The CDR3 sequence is CASSYSSGGAGELFF. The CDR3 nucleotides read TGTGCCAGCAGTTACTCGAGCGGGGGGGCCGGGGAGCTGTTTTTT.

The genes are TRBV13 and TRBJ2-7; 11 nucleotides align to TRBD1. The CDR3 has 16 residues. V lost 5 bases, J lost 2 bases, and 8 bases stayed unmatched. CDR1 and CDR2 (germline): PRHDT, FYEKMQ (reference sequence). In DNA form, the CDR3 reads TGTGCCAGCAGCGTTGGACAGGGGGCGTTTACCTACGAGCAGTACTTC. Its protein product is CASSVGQGAFTYEQYF.

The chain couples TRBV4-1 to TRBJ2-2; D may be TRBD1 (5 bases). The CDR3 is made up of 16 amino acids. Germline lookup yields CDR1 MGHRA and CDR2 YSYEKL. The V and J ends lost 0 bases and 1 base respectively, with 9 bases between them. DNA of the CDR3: TGCGCCAGCAGCCAAGATGTTCAGGGGAACACCGGGGAGCTGTTTTTT. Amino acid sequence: CASSQDVQGNTGELFF.

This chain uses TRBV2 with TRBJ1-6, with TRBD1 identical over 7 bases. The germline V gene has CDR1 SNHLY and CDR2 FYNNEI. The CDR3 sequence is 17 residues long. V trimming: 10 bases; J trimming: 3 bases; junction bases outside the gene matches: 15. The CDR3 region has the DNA TGTGCCACCGTCGACAGGGAATCTCCCCTCTATAATTCACCCCTCCACTTT. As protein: CATVDRESPLYNSPLHF.

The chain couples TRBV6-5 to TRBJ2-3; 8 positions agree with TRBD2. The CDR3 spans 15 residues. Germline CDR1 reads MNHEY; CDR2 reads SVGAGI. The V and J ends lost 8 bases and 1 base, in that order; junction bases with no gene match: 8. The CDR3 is CASVYSGVGTDTQYF. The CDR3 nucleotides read TGTGCCAGCGTTTATAGCGGGGTGGGCACAGATACGCAGTATTTT.

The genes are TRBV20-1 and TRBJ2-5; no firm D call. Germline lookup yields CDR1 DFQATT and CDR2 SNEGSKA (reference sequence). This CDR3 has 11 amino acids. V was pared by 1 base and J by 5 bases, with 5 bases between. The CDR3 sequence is CSARARETQYF. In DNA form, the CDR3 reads TGCAGTGCTAGAGCCCGGGAGACCCAGTACTTC.

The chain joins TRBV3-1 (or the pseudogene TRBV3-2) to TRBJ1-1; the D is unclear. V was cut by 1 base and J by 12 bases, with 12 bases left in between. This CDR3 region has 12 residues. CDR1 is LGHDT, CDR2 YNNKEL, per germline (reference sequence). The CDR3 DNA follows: TGTGCCAGCAGCCAAGTCGAGGGTGGATCTTTCTTT. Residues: CASSQVEGGSFF.

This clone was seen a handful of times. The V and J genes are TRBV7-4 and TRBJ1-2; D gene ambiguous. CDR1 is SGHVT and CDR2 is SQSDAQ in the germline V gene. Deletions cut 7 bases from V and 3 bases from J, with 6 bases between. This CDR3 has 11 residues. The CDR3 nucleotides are TGTGCCAGCACCTCCCACTATGGCTACACCTTC. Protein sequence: CASTSHYGYTF.

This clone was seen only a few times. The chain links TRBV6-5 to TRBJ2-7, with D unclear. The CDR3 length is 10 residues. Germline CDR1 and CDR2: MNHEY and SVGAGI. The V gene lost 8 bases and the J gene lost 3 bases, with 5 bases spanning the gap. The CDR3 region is CASSNYEQYV. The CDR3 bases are TGTGCCAGCTCAAACTACGAGCAGTACGTC.

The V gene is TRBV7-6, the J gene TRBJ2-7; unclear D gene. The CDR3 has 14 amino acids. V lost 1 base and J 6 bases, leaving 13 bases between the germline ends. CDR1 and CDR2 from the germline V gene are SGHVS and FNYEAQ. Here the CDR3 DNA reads TGTGCCAGCAGCTTAGGACAAGCGCCGGTCGAGCAGTACTTC. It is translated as CASSLGQAPVEQYF.